Below, one T cell receptor beta chain is given with its context. Its antigen is unidentified. The data originate from a study of post-analysis software for immune sequencing data. The study's findings and limits: Pronounced co-clustering by F measure was evident among identically batched samples. A few TRBV segments (TRBV5-6, TRBV5-1 and TRBV20-1 among them) occurred more frequently in patients than in controls. People with multiple sclerosis had a significantly lower normalized Chao1 diversity than controls did.

The CDR3 is 13 residues long. V lost 2 bases, J lost 5 bases, and 11 bases lay in between. Germline V gives CDR1 SGHRS, CDR2 YFSETQ. Unique-molecular-identifier-tagged TCR beta cDNA libraries were used. About 500,000 cDNA molecules were obtained per 1 to 10 million input T cells. TCRdb processed the PCR reads anew with MiXCR; each CDR3 protein has one entry. In the table there are roughly 620,000 distinct CDR3 sequences, roughly 46% of which are singletons. The sequenced sample was blood. V gene TRBV5-1 combines with J gene TRBJ2-7; perhaps D is TRBD1 or TRBD2 (6 bases each). This receptor was taken from a girl aged 5-17 years with multiple sclerosis. CDR3 region: CASSFRGGDEQYF. The CDR3 nucleotides read TGCGCCAGCAGCTTCAGGGGAGGAGACGAGCAGTACTTC.